This TCR beta chain was recorded in a study of response to subunit inactivated influenza vaccine (dated by TCRdb to the late 2010s). Regarding the complete study: The study used deep quantitative T cell receptor repertoire profiling to track responses to a trivalent subunit inactivated influenza vaccine.

Library method: RT-PCR. TCRdb shows the sequencer as Illumina HiSeq 2500. TCRdb itself trimmed the public reads at Q25 with fastp, ran MiXCR and retained productive beta chains. Rows are unified per CDR3 protein, each entry keeping the most common DNA and genes. The sample table records hundreds of thousands of distinct CDR3 sequences; around 16% of these occur just once. The top ten clonotypes cover roughly 12% of the sample. This clonotype was counted a few times. Its antigen remains unidentified. No base qualities exist here, and no much larger clone lies one base off it. Trimming takes 6 bases off V and 5 bases off J; junction bases not matched to a gene: 8. The germline V gene gives CDR1 as MNHEY and CDR2 as SVGEGT. The CDR3 runs 14 residues from the cysteine to the phenylalanine. This entry keeps only the CDR3 DNA: 42 bases, framed from base 1. What the study reported, not specific to this receptor: According to the authors, only a limited number of new T cells may be recruited by each seasonal influenza vaccination.

Sequenced here: PBMCs from blood, sampled roughly 13 days after vaccination. This sequence uses TRBV6-2 or TRBV6-3 and TRBJ2-7; 9 nucleotides in the junction match TRBD1. The receptor was isolated from a man over 45 who received an inactivated influenza vaccine. Donor details come from another sample of the same person, matched by shared clones. The sequence in DNA is TGTGCCAGCAGGAACCGGGACAGGGTCGACGAGCAGTACTTC. This sequence encodes CASRNRDRVDEQYF.